This T cell receptor beta chain was recorded in a study of blood T cell repertoires in COVID-19. Study-wide context: Acute-phase and convalescent COVID-19 samples originated in the United States, Italy and Spain. Sample material is recorded as cDNA or gDNA derived from T cells, B-cell-depleted T cells, or PBMCs.

Original processing methods: Amplifying reference gene primers gave estimates of nucleated cell counts. Libraries were prepared by immunoSEQ multiplex PCR; TCRdb keeps only in-frame clonotypes and omits some of them. V and J calls and clone size are copied from that table; D and trimming were computed from the DNA. Among fewer than 130,000 clones listed, around 79% were seen once. The length of the CDR3 is 15 residues. The V gene's germline CDR1 is LGHDT and CDR2 YNNKEL (reference sequence). Trimming took 1 base from V and 3 from J; bases not matched to a gene: 5. What was sequenced was peripheral blood. This clonotype originated in a man aged 65 to 79 with active or convalescent COVID-19. The chain employs TRBV3-1 (or the pseudogene TRBV3-2) and TRBJ2-7, with 8 bases aligning to TRBD1. The CDR3 protein is CASSQADTGGYEQYF. The CDR3 DNA sequence: TGTGCCAGCAGCCAAGCTGACACAGGGGGCTACGAGCAGTACTTC.